Presented here are 10 T cell receptor beta chains from one specimen sequenced in a study of beta chain features in type 1 diabetes. Isolated RNA was reverse transcribed in full, so expressed TCRB transcripts were sequenced. Sequencing used immunoSEQ multiplex PCR; TCRdb keeps in-frame clones, though not all of them. The sample records fewer than 500,000 clones, about 14% being singletons. The sample was naive CD4+ T cells from blood. These receptors originate from a man aged 30-40 years in good health.

This clone was picked up a small number of times. This sequence joins TRBV9 and TRBJ1-3; a weak D match, TRBD1 (5 bases). The germline CDR1 and CDR2 sequences are SGDLS and YYNGEE. Trimming removed 0 bases from V and 3 bases from J, with 16 bases in between. CDR3 size: 17 residues. The CDR3 sequence is CASSVADGAINGNTIYF. The CDR3 DNA follows: TGTGCCAGCAGCGTAGCTGACGGGGCGATAAATGGAAACACCATATATTTT.

This clone was detected only a few times. V is TRBV5-4 and J is TRBJ2-6; TRBD1 matches at 9 bases. Germline values: CDR1 SGHNT, CDR2 YYREEE (reference sequence). V shed 5 bases, J shed 8 bases, and the junction held 8 bases outside the gene matches. CDR3 length equals 15 residues. The CDR3 loop is CASSATGTGTNVLTF. DNA for the CDR3: TGTGCCAGCAGTGCTACCGGGACAGGGACCAACGTCCTGACTTTC.

The chain carries TRBV30 and TRBJ2-3; 12 nucleotides align to TRBD1. After removal of 3 bases from V and 6 bases from J, the junction contained 7 bases not matched to a gene. Looked up from germline, CDR1 is GTSNPN and CDR2 is SVGIG (reference sequence). The CDR3 runs to 15 residues. Here the CDR3 DNA reads TGTGCCTGGAGAACAGGGACAGGGGGCGCGGATACGCAGTATTTT. This gives the protein CAWRTGTGGADTQYF.

This clone was seen a handful of times. In nucleotides, the CDR3 is TGTGCCAGTGCGACTAGTTCAGGCCTACAAGAGACCCAGTACTTC. Translation: CASATSSGLQETQYF. The chain is built from TRBV9 and TRBJ2-5; D is perhaps TRBD2 (6 bases). Germline V gene sequence: CDR1 SGDLS, CDR2 YYNGEE. The CDR3 spans 15 residues. The V end was cut by 8 bases, the J end by 2 bases, with 19 bases between.

This chain joins TRBV7-2 and TRBJ2-3; D may correspond to TRBD1 or TRBD2 (5 bases each). The germline V and J ends were trimmed by 1 base and 4 bases, with 12 bases remaining between them. CDR3 length equals 15 residues. Germline-derived CDR1 and CDR2 are SGHTA and FQGNSA. The CDR3 is CASSLVRGVPDTQYF. The CDR3 DNA follows: TGTGCCAGCAGCTTAGTGAGAGGGGTGCCAGATACGCAGTATTTT.

There are a few counts of this clone. This sequence joins TRBV7-2 and TRBJ1-1; D remains unclear. Between the trimmed V and J ends, which lost 4 bases and 8 bases, there was a span of 11 bases. CDR3 length: 12 residues. Germline CDR1 and CDR2: SGHTA and FQGNSA. The CDR3 region has the DNA TGTGCCAGCAGCTCGGATGCGGGGGAAGCTTTCTTT. Amino acid sequence: CASSSDAGEAFF.

This clone was counted a few times. The genes are TRBV19 and TRBJ1-1, with TRBD1 identical over 7 bases. The ends lost 2 bases at V and 4 bases at J; junction bases unmatched: 7. Germline values: CDR1 LNHDA, CDR2 SQIVND (reference sequence). The CDR3 spans 15 residues. The CDR3 spells CASSINRGAATEAFF. The CDR3 DNA reads TGTGCCAGTAGTATAAACAGGGGTGCGGCCACTGAAGCTTTCTTT.

This clone was seen a single time. The chain couples TRBV19 to TRBJ2-5, with D perhaps TRBD1 (6 bases). Trimming took 0 bases from V and 5 from J, leaving 16 bases between them. Germline loops: CDR1 LNHDA, CDR2 SQIVND (reference sequence). The CDR3 runs to 16 residues. The CDR3: CASSIDEGHRSETQYF. CDR3 in DNA: TGTGCCAGTAGTATAGACGAGGGACATCGCTCGGAGACCCAGTACTTC.

The rearrangement joins TRBV15 to TRBJ2-3; TRBD2 matches at 12 bases. The length of the CDR3 is 16 residues. Looked up from germline, CDR1 is LNHNV and CDR2 is YYDKDF (reference sequence). Trimming at V came to 1 base and at J to 5 bases, leaving 4 bases not matched to a gene. The DNA for the CDR3 is TGTGCCACCAGCAGAGTACTAGCGGGGGGTTTAGATACGCAGTATTTT. This codes for CATSRVLAGGLDTQYF.

The chain uses TRBV7-2 and TRBJ2-4; D gene uncertain. There are 15 residues in the CDR3. The germline gives CDR1 SGHTA, CDR2 FQGNSA. The V end lost 3 bases, the J end lost 0 bases, and 9 bases lay between the germline ends. CDR3 nucleotides: TGTGCCAGCAGCTTCGTCGGTCTAGCCAAAAACATTCAGTACTTC. Its protein is CASSFVGLAKNIQYF.